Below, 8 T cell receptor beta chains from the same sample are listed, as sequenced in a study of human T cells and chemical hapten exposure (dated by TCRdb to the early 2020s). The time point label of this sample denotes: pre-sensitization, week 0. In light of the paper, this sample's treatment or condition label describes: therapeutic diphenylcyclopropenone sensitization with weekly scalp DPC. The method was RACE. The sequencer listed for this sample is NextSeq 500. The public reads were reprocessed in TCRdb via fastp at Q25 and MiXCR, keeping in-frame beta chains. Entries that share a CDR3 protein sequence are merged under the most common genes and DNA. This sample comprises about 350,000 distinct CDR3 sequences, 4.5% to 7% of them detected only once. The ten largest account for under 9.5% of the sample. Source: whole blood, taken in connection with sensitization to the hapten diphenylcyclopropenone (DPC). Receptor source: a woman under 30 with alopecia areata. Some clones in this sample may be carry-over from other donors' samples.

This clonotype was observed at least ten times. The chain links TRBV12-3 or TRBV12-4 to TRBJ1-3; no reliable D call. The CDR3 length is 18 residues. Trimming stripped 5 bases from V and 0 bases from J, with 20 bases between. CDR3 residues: CASSPQVYKGSSGNTIYF. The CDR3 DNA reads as TGTGCCAGCAGTCCTCAGGTATATAAGGGCTCCTCTGGAAACACCATATATTTT.

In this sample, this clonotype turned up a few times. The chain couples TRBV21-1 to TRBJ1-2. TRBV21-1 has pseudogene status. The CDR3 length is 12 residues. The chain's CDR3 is CASSTRGYGYTF. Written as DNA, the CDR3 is TGTGCCAGCAGCACGCGGGGATATGGCTACACCTTC.

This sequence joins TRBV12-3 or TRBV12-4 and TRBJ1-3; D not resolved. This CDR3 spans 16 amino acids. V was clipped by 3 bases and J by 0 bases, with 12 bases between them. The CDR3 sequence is CASSLGPVYSGNTIYF. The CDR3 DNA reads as TGTGCCAGCAGTTTGGGCCCGGTATACTCTGGAAACACCATATATTTT.

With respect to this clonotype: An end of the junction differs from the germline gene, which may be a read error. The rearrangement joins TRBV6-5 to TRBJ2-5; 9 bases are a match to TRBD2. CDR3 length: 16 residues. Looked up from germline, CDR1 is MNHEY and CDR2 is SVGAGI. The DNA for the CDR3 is TGTGCCAGCAGACGCGCTAGCGGGGAAGGAGCAGAGACCCTGTACTTC. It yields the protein CASRRASGEGAETLYF.

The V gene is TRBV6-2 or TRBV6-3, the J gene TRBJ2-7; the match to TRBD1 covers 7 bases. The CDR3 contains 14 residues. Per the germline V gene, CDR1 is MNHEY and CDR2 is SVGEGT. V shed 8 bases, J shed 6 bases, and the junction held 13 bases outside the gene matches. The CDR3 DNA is TGTGCCAGCCAGACAGGGACCCTAATCGGCGAGCAGTACTTC. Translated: CASQTGTLIGEQYF.

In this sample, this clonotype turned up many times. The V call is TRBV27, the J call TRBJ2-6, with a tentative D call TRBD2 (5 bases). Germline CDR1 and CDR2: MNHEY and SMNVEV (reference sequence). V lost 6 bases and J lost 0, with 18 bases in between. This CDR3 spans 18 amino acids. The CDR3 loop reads CASRLGDNTNSGANVLTF. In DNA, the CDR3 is TGTGCCAGCAGACTGGGAGACAATACGAACTCTGGGGCCAACGTCCTGACTTTC.

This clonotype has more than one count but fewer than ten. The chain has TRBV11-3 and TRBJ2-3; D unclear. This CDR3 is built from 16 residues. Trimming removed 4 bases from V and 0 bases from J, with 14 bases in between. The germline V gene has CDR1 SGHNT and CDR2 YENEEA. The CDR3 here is CASSSSKTFSTDTQYF. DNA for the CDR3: TGTGCCAGCAGCTCCTCCAAAACCTTTAGCACAGATACGCAGTATTTT. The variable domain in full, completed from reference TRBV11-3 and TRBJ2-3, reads EAGVVQSPRYKIIEKKQPVAFWCNPISGHNTLYWYLQNLGQGPELLIRYENEEAVDDSQLPKDRFSAERLKGVDSTLKIQPAELGDSAVYLCASSSSKTFSTDTQYFGPGTRLTVL.

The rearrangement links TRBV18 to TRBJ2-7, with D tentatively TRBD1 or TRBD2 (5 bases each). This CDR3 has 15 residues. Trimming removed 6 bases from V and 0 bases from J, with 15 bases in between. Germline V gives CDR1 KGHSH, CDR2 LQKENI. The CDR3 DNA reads TGTGCCAGCTCGTCCGGGACCGAGAGCTCCTACGAGCAGTACTTC. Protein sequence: CASSSGTESSYEQYF.